This TCR beta chain is drawn from a study of T cells in localized non-small cell lung cancer. This clone was picked up a small number of times. The CDR3 is 14 amino acids. Germline CDR1 and CDR2: MNHGY and SAAAGT. V shed 0 bases and J shed 5 bases, with 10 bases lying between them. Generated by immunoSEQ multiplex PCR, the TCRdb table keeps only in-frame clones and is missing some. The sample yields approximately 5,100 clones, less than 40% seen once. This material consisted of lung tumor tissue, taken before any cancer treatment. V is TRBV6-8 and J is TRBJ1-1; no firm D call. This clonotype was sampled from a male donor aged 60 or over with stage I squamous cell lung carcinoma. The CDR3 sequence is CASSYSGGRTEAFF. The CDR3, as DNA: TGTGCCAGCAGTTACTCGGGAGGGAGGACTGAAGCTTTCTTT.